This paragraph covers one T cell receptor beta chain sequence. The data stem from a study of blood T cell repertoires in COVID-19. Study-wide background: Whether acute or convalescent, the COVID-19 samples came from the United States, Italy and Spain. T cells, B-cell-depleted T cells, or PBMCs supplied cDNA or gDNA.

Original processing methods: Researchers report that nucleated cell counts were estimated from reference gene primer amplification. This table comes from immunoSEQ multiplex PCR, and its TCRdb copy is limited to in-frame clones, with some not included. That table gives V, J and clone size, and the DNA gave D and trimming. Altogether 350,000 to 450,000 clones are present, about 85% being singletons, with the ten largest covering 3.5% to 4%. The CDR3 runs to 13 residues. Germline lookup yields CDR1 SGHNT and CDR2 YYREEE (reference sequence). The V and J ends lost 0 bases and 7 bases respectively, with 10 bases between them.

The clonotype comes from a woman under 30 with acute or convalescent COVID-19. Sample: peripheral blood. The rearrangement joins TRBV5-4 to TRBJ1-2; D is ambiguous. The CDR3 DNA sequence: TGTGCCAGCAGCTTGGCCGTGGCTGGTGGCTACACCTTC. Protein sequence: CASSLAVAGGYTF.